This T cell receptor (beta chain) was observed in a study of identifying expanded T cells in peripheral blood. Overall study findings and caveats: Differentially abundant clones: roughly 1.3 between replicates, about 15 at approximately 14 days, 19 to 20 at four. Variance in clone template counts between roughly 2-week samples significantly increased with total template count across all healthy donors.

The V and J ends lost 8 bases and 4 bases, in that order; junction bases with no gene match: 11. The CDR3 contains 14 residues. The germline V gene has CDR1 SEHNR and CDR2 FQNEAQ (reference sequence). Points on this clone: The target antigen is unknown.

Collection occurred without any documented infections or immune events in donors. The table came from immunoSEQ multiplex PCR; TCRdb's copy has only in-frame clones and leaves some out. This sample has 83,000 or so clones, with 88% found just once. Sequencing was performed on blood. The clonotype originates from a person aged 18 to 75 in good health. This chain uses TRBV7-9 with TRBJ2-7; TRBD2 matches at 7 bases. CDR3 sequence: CASGGDGGRYEQYF. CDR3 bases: TGTGCCAGCGGGGGGGACGGAGGCCGTTACGAGCAGTACTTC. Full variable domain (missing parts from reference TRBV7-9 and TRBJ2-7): DTGVSQNPRHKITKRGQNVTFRCDPISEHNRLYWYRQTLGQGPEFLTYFQNEAQLEKSRLLSDRFSAERPKGSFSTLEIQRTEQGDSAMYLCASGGDGGRYEQYFGPGTRLTVT.